This T cell receptor (beta chain) was observed in a study of cytomegalovirus exposure and HLA in healthy donors. The germline gives CDR1 SGDLS, CDR2 YYNGEE. The CDR3 consists of 14 residues. V was pared by 0 bases and J by 1 base, with 7 bases between. Study results and caveats: In a later analysis, TCR beta V- and J-gene trimming was associated with a missense DCLRE1C variant. Cytomegalovirus-associated status was assigned to approximately 160 TCR beta chains. Immune exposure data for these donors was limited to CMV serostatus.

The PCR contained 60 Vbeta and 13 Jbeta primers. Using immunoSEQ multiplex PCR, the repertoire was profiled, and TCRdb retains in-frame clones only, with some absent. This table has about 150,000 clones, over 75% appearing once. This clone was seen a few times. What it recognizes is unknown. The chain recombines TRBV9 with TRBJ1-1; D is unresolved. The receptor was derived from a woman younger than 45 in good health and CMV-seronegative. Input material: PBMCs. The CDR3 coding sequence is TGTGCCAGCAGCGTAGATTTGGCGAACACTGAAGCTTTCTTT. Its protein is CASSVDLANTEAFF.